This T cell receptor beta chain was recorded in a study of control samples from healthy donors and cancer patients. J lost 1 base, V lost 5 bases, and 4 bases had no gene match. CDR1 is MDHEN, CDR2 SYDVKM, per germline. The CDR3 is 14 residues long. Data came from immunoSEQ multiplex PCR; TCRdb stores just in-frame clones and leaves some out. Among about 250,000 clones, about four fifths were seen once, and the ten largest hold more than 10%. This clone has just one count. The specimen sequenced was PBMCs. The V and J genes are TRBV28 and TRBJ1-1, with 7 bases matching TRBD1. This sequence was found in a woman aged 60-75 years with lung cancer. DNA of the CDR3: TGTGCCAGCAGTCCCTCAGGGGGGAACACTGAAGCTTTCTTT. Translated, it gives CASSPSGGNTEAFF.